A single sample gave rise to the 2 T cell receptor beta chains below, sequenced in a study of blood T cell repertoires in COVID-19. Profiled with immunoSEQ multiplex PCR; TCRdb holds only in-frame clones, not every one. The data show about 250,000 clones, about 91% seen once. The sample comprised PBMCs or T cells enriched from blood (not recorded which). These receptors were obtained from a young woman with acute COVID-19.

The chain couples TRBV10-2 to TRBJ1-2; 7 positions agree with TRBD1. The CDR3 covers 13 residues. Unmatched junction bases numbered 6, after V lost 5 bases and J lost 6 bases. CDR1 WSHSY and CDR2 SAAADI come from the germline V gene. DNA of the CDR3: TGCGCCAGCAGTCGACAGGGTCTCGATGGCTACACCTTC. Translated: CASSRQGLDGYTF.

The chain is built from TRBV7-2 and TRBJ2-5; 9 nucleotides agree with TRBD2. CDR1 is SGHTA and CDR2 is FQGNSA in the germline V gene. V lost 5 bases, J lost 1 base, and 2 bases stayed unmatched. The CDR3 runs 14 residues. The CDR3 DNA reads TGTGCCAGCAGCATGGGACTAGCCCAAGAGACCCAGTACTTC. This sequence encodes CASSMGLAQETQYF.